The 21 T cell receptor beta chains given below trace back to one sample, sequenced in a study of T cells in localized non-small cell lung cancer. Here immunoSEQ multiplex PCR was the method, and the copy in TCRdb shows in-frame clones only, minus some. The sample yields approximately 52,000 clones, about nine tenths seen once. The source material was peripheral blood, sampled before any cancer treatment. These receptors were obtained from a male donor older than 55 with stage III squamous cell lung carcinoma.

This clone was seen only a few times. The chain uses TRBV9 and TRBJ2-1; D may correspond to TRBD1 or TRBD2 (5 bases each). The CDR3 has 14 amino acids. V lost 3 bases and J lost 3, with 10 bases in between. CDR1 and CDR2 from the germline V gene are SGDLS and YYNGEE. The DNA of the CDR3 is TGTGCCAGCAGCGCCGGGGCCAGCTACAATGAGCAGTTCTTC. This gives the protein CASSAGASYNEQFF.

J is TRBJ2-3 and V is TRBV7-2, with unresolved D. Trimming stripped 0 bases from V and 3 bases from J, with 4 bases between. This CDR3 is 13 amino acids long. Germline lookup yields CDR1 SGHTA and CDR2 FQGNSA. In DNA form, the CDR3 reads TGTGCCAGCAGCTTAGCTTATACAGATACGCAGTATTTT. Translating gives CASSLAYTDTQYF.

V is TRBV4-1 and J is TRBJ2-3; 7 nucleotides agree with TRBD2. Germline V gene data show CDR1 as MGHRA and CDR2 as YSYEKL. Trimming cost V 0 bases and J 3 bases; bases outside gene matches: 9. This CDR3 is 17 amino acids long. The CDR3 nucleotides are TGCGCCAGCAGCCAAGATTGGGGGGGAGCGCTAACAGATACGCAGTATTTT. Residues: CASSQDWGGALTDTQYF.

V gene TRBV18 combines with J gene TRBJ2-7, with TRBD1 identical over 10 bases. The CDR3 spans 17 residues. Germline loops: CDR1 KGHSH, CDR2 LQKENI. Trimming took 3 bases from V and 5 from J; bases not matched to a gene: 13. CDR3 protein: CASSPLQVRQGAHEQYF. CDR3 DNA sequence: TGTGCCAGCTCACCGCTCCAAGTTCGACAGGGGGCACACGAGCAGTACTTC.

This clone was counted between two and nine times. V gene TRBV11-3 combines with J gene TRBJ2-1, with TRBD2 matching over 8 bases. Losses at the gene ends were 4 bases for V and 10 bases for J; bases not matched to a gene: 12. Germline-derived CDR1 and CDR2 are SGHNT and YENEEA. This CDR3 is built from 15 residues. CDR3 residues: CASSSRSGVKKEQFF. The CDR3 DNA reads TGTGCCAGCAGCTCTCGTAGCGGGGTCAAAAAGGAGCAGTTCTTC. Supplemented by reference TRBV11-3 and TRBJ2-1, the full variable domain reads EAGVVQSPRYKIIEKKQPVAFWCNPISGHNTLYWYLQNLGQGPELLIRYENEEAVDDSQLPKDRFSAERLKGVDSTLKIQPAELGDSAVYLCASSSRSGVKKEQFFGPGTRLTVL.

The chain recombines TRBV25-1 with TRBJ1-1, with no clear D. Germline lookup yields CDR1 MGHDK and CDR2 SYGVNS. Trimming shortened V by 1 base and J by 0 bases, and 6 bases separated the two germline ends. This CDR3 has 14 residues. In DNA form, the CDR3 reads TGTGCCAGCAGTGAATTAGCTATGAACACTGAAGCTTTCTTT. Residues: CASSELAMNTEAFF.

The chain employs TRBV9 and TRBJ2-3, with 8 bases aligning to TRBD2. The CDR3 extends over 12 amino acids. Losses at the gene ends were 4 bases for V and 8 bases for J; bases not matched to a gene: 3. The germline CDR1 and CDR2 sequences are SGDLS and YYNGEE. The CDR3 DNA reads TGTGCCAGCAGCCCAGCGGGAGCTACGCAGTATTTT. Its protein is CASSPAGATQYF.

CDR3 loop: CATSQQESYEQYF. CDR3 DNA sequence: TGTGCCACCAGCCAACAAGAATCCTACGAGCAGTACTTC. V gene TRBV6-5 combines with J gene TRBJ2-7; D is ambiguous. Between the trimmed V and J ends, which lost 10 bases and 1 base, there was a span of 14 bases. The CDR3 contains 13 residues. Germline CDR1 and CDR2: MNHEY and SVGAGI.

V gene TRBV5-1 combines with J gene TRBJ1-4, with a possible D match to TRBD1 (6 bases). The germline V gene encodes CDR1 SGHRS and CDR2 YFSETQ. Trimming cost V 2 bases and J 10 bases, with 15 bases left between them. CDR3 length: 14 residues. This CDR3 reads CASSFDQGGSKLFF. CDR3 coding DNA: TGCGCCAGCAGCTTTGACCAAGGGGGGTCAAAACTGTTTTTT.

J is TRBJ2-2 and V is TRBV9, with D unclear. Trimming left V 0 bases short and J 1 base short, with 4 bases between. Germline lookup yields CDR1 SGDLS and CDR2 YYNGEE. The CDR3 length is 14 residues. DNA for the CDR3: TGTGCCAGCAGCGTAGTACAGAACACCGGGGAGCTGTTTTTT. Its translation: CASSVVQNTGELFF.

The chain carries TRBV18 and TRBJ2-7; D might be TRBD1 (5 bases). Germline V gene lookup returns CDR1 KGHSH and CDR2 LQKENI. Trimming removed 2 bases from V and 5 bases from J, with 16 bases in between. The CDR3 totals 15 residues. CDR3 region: CASSPARGLPHEQYF. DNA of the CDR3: TGTGCCAGCTCACCAGCAAGGGGTCTTCCCCACGAGCAGTACTTC.

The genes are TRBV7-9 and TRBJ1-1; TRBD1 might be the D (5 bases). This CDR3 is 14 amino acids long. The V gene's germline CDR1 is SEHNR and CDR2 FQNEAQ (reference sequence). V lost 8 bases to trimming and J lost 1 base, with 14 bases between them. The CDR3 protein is CASGGGRSNTEAFF. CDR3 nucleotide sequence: TGTGCCAGCGGCGGGGGACGGTCGAACACTGAAGCTTTCTTT.

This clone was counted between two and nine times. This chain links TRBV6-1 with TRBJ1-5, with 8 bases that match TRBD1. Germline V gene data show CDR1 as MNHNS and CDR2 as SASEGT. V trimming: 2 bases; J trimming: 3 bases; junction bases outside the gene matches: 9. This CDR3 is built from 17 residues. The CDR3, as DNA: TGTGCCAGCAGTGAACAGCCGGGACAGGTCTTCAATCAGCCCCAGCATTTT. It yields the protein CASSEQPGQVFNQPQHF.

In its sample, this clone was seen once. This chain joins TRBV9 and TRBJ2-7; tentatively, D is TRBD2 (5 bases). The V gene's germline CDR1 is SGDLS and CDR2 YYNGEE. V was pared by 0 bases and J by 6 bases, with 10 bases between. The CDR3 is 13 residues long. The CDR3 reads CASSVDQRSEQYF. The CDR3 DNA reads TGTGCCAGCAGCGTAGATCAGCGGTCCGAGCAGTACTTC.

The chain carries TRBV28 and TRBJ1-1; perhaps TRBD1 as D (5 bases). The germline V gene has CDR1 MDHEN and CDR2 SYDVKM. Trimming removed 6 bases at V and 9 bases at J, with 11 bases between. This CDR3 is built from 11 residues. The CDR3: CASSLRGKAFF. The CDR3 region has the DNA TGTGCCAGCAGCCTTAGGGGTAAAGCTTTCTTT.

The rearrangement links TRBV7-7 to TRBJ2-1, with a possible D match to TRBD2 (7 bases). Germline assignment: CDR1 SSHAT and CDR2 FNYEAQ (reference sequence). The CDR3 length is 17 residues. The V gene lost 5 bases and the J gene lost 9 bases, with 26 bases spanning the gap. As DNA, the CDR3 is TGTGCCAGCAGCCCGCGAATTGGGGGCGGGAGCCCCCTTGAGCAGTTCTTC. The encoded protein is CASSPRIGGGSPLEQFF.

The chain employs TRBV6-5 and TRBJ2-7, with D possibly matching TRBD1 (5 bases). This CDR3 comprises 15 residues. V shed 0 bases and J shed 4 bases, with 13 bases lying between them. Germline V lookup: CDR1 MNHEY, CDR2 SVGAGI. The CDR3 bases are TGTGCCAGCAGTTACTCGCAGGGTGGGAAATACGAGCAGTACTTC. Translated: CASSYSQGGKYEQYF.

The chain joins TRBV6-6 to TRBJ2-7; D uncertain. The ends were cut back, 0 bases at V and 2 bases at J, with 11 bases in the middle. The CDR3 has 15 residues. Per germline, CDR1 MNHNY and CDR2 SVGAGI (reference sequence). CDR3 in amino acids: CASSYSRSRTYEQYF. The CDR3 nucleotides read TGTGCCAGCAGTTACTCGCGGAGTAGAACCTACGAGCAGTACTTC.

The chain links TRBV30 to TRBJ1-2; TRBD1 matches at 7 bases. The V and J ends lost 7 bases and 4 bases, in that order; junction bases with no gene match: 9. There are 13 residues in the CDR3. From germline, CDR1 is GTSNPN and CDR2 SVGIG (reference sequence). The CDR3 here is CASQQRGLYGYTF. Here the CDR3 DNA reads TGTGCCTCCCAGCAAAGGGGGCTCTATGGCTACACCTTC.

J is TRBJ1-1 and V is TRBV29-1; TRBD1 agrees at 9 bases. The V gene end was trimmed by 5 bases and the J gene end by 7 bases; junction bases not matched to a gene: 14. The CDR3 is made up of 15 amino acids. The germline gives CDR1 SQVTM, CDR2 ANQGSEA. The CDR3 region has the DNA TGCAGCGTTTTGGGTACCGACAGGGGGACCATTGAAGCTTTCTTT. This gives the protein CSVLGTDRGTIEAFF.

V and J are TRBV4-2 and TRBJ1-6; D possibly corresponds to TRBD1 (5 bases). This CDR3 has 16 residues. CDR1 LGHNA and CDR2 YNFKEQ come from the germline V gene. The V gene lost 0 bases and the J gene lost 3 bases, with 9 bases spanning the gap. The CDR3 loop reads CASSQDRGGYNSPLHF. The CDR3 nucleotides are TGTGCCAGCAGCCAAGATAGGGGCGGCTATAATTCACCCCTCCACTTT.